These 29 T cell receptor beta chains share one sample of origin, sequenced in a study of T-cell reconstitution after alpha-beta-depleted transplantation in children. TCRbeta library construction was performed incorporating unique molecular identifiers. One entry per CDR3 protein results from TCRdb running MiXCR on the PCR reads. The sample consists of 600,000 to 800,000 distinct CDR3 sequences, roughly 14% of them appearing once. The sequencing used PBMCs, collected before TCRalphabeta/CD19-depleted stem cell transplant. The receptors originated from a girl between 2 and 10 years old with congenital amegakaryocytic thrombocytopenia, due to receive a stem cell transplant.

This clonotype has ten or more counts. The CDR3 nucleotides read TGCGCCAGCAGAGGACAGGGAACCTTAAATACTGAAGCTTTCTTT. This codes for CASRGQGTLNTEAFF. The rearrangement links TRBV5-1 to TRBJ1-1; 8 nucleotides line up with TRBD1. Germline-derived CDR1 and CDR2 are SGHRS and YFSETQ. This CDR3 region has 15 residues. Trimming removed 5 bases from V and 5 bases from J; junction bases left unmatched: 11.

This chain connects TRBV5-1 to TRBJ2-2, with unresolved D. Deletions cut 4 bases from V and 1 base from J, with 11 bases between. The CDR3 runs to 15 residues. From germline, CDR1 is SGHRS and CDR2 YFSETQ. The CDR3 is CASSPMPENTGELFF. CDR3 nucleotides: TGCGCCAGCAGCCCTATGCCGGAGAACACCGGGGAGCTGTTTTTT. The complete variable domain, with remaining parts taken from reference TRBV5-1 and TRBJ2-2, reads KAGVTQTPRYLIKTRGQQVTLSCSPISGHRSVSWYQQTPGQGLQFLFEYFSETQRNKGNFPGRFSGRQFSNSRSEMNVSTLELGDSALYLCASSPMPENTGELFFGEGSRLTVL.

This clonotype has ten or more counts. This sequence joins TRBV20-1 and TRBJ1-5, with D tentatively TRBD1 (6 bases). V gave up 5 bases and J gave up 1 base, with 15 bases separating them. CDR3 length equals 15 residues. Germline V gives CDR1 DFQATT, CDR2 SNEGSKA (reference sequence). The CDR3 DNA reads as TGCAGTGCTCGGGACATGCCCGCAAGCAATCAGCCCCAGCATTTT. Amino acids: CSARDMPASNQPQHF.

The table lists this clonotype with a few counts. The chain recombines TRBV5-1 with TRBJ2-3; D not certain. This CDR3 has 14 residues. CDR1 is SGHRS, CDR2 YFSETQ, per germline. V was trimmed by 0 bases and J by 10 bases, leaving 15 bases between them. CDR3: CASSLASQPEAQYF. The CDR3 DNA sequence: TGCGCCAGCAGCTTGGCCAGCCAGCCCGAAGCGCAGTATTTT.

Many counts were recorded for this clonotype. The chain employs TRBV29-1 and TRBJ2-5, with D unresolved. V lost 5 bases, J lost 1 base, and 11 bases lay in between. The CDR3 covers 13 residues. Germline V gives CDR1 SQVTM, CDR2 ANQGSEA. In DNA form, the CDR3 reads TGCAGCGTTAGTTGGAGAGCCCAAGAGACCCAGTACTTC. Amino acids: CSVSWRAQETQYF.

This clonotype appeared many times. The chain couples TRBV10-3 to TRBJ1-6, with D perhaps matching TRBD1 (6 bases). The germline gives CDR1 ENHRY, CDR2 SYGVKD. V was trimmed by 6 bases and J by 11 bases, leaving 20 bases between them. The CDR3 spans 15 residues. CDR3 DNA sequence: TGTGCCATCAGGGTCGAGGCAGGGGCAAATGCACCCCTCCACTTT. This translates into CAIRVEAGANAPLHF.

This clonotype showed up just a few times. The chain recombines TRBV7-9 with TRBJ1-2; 7 bases align to TRBD1. This CDR3 is 13 amino acids long. The V gene's germline CDR1 is SEHNR and CDR2 FQNEAQ (reference sequence). V trimming: 8 bases; J trimming: 2 bases; junction bases outside the gene matches: 5. The CDR3 spells CASVQGTNYGYTF. The CDR3 bases are TGTGCCAGCGTACAGGGGACGAACTATGGCTACACCTTC. Full variable domain (remainder filled in from reference TRBV7-9 and TRBJ1-2): DTGVSQNPRHKITKRGQNVTFRCDPISEHNRLYWYRQTLGQGPEFLTYFQNEAQLEKSRLLSDRFSAERPKGSFSTLEIQRTEQGDSAMYLCASVQGTNYGYTFGSGTRLTVV.

This clonotype was seen ten or more times. This chain joins TRBV15 and TRBJ2-1; the D call may be TRBD1 or TRBD2 (6 bases each). The CDR3 has 15 amino acids. Germline values: CDR1 LNHNV, CDR2 YYDKDF (reference sequence). The ends were cut back, 5 bases at V and 8 bases at J, with 19 bases in the middle. The CDR3 loop is CATSPRGGSTDEQFF. The CDR3 nucleotides read TGTGCCACCAGCCCCCGAGGGGGGAGTACGGATGAGCAGTTCTTC.

This clonotype was picked up a small number of times. The CDR3 DNA reads TGCAGCCTCGACATAGCTAACTACAATGAGCAGTTCTTC. Its translation is CSLDIANYNEQFF. This sequence joins TRBV29-1 and TRBJ2-1; D is uncertain. The germline CDR1 and CDR2 sequences are SQVTM and ANQGSEA. Between the trimmed V and J ends, which lost 8 bases and 3 bases, there was a span of 14 bases. This CDR3 has 13 amino acids.

This clonotype has a count of ten or more. V is TRBV5-1 and J is TRBJ2-7; no clear D gene. There are 14 residues in the CDR3. Between the trimmed V and J ends, which lost 1 base and 4 bases, there was a span of 12 bases. Germline CDR1 is SGHRS and CDR2 is YFSETQ. In DNA, the CDR3 is TGCGCCAGCAGCTTGAAGGGAAGTAGTTACGAGCAGTACTTC. Its protein product is CASSLKGSSYEQYF.

V gene TRBV30 combines with J gene TRBJ2-2; 13 bases line up with TRBD2. CDR1 is GTSNPN, CDR2 SVGIG, per germline (reference sequence). The V and J ends lost 3 bases and 4 bases, in that order; junction bases with no gene match: 5. This CDR3 has 16 amino acids. CDR3 loop: CAWSQGLAGTTGELFF. In DNA form, the CDR3 reads TGTGCCTGGAGCCAGGGACTAGCGGGAACCACCGGGGAGCTGTTTTTT. The variable domain in full, with the rest retrieved from reference TRBV30 and TRBJ2-2, is SQTIHQWPATLVQPVGSPLSLECTVEGTSNPNLYWYRQAAGRGLQLLFYSVGIGQISSEVPQNLSASRPQDRQFILSSKKLLLSDSGFYLCAWSQGLAGTTGELFFGEGSRLTVL.

This clonotype was recorded at least ten times. The CDR3 spells CASSPDYNEQFF. The CDR3 DNA reads as TGTGCCAGCAGTCCCGACTACAATGAGCAGTTCTTC. The rearrangement joins TRBV28 to TRBJ2-1; D remains ambiguous. The CDR3 totals 12 residues. Trimming took 5 bases from V and 3 from J, leaving 5 bases between them. Germline CDR1 and CDR2: MDHEN and SYDVKM.

The rearrangement uses TRBV19 and TRBJ2-5; TRBD1 aligns across 9 bases. Germline V gives CDR1 LNHDA, CDR2 SQIVND (reference sequence). J lost 5 bases, V lost 9 bases, and 10 bases had no gene match. The CDR3 extends over 14 amino acids. Here the CDR3 reads CASESTGGLETQYF. The CDR3 nucleotides read TGTGCCAGCGAATCTACAGGGGGCTTGGAGACCCAGTACTTC.

This clonotype was seen at least ten times. The chain couples TRBV4-1 to TRBJ1-1; D unresolved. CDR1 is MGHRA, CDR2 YSYEKL, per germline. V was shortened by 0 bases and J by 8 bases, with 7 bases between the two germline ends. The CDR3 loop spans 12 amino acids. In DNA, the CDR3 is TGCGCCAGCAGCCAAGATAGAACCGAAGCTTTCTTT. Translated, it gives CASSQDRTEAFF.

The chain combines TRBV5-6 with TRBJ2-5, with 11 bases matching TRBD2. V trimming: 3 bases; J trimming: 5 bases; junction bases outside the gene matches: 9. The CDR3 has 16 amino acids. Germline CDR1 and CDR2: SGHDT and YYEEEE. CDR3 sequence: CASSSKTSGAAETQYF. The CDR3 DNA reads as TGTGCCAGCAGCTCCAAGACTAGCGGGGCGGCGGAGACCCAGTACTTC. The full variable domain, with the rest looked up from reference TRBV5-6 and TRBJ2-5, is DAGVTQSPTHLIKTRGQQVTLRCSPKSGHDTVSWYQQALGQGPQFIFQYYEEEERQRGNFPDRFSGHQFPNYSSELNVNALLLGDSALYLCASSSKTSGAAETQYFGPGTRLLVL.

The rearrangement uses TRBV10-3 and TRBJ2-1; D perhaps matches TRBD2 (6 bases). This CDR3 is built from 14 residues. Germline V gene data show CDR1 as ENHRY and CDR2 as SYGVKD. The V end was cut by 4 bases, the J end by 7 bases, with 14 bases between. In nucleotides, the CDR3 is TGTGCCATCAGTGTCCGGGAGCTAGGGAATGAGCAGTTCTTC. Translation: CAISVRELGNEQFF.

This clonotype was found many times. The chain carries TRBV20-1 and TRBJ2-3; 7 positions agree with TRBD2. Germline-derived CDR1 and CDR2 are DFQATT and SNEGSKA (reference sequence). The CDR3 runs to 11 residues. V dropped 5 bases and J dropped 11; count of bases not matched to a gene: 7. The CDR3 DNA reads TGCAGTGCTTCCAAGTCGGGGGGGCAGTATTTT. Its protein product is CSASKSGGQYF.

This clonotype was seen once. Since a much larger clone is just one base distant, this may be a read error. The CDR3 coding sequence is TGTGCCAACAGTTTAGAGACCCGGGAGGGCTCCTACAATGAGCAGTTCTTC. Protein product: CANSLETREGSYNEQFF. V gene TRBV12-3 or TRBV12-4 combines with J gene TRBJ2-1; 8 nucleotides line up with TRBD2. This CDR3 is built from 17 residues.

CDR3 nucleotide sequence: TGCAGTGCAGATACTAGCGGGAGTCTCTACGAGCAGTACTTC. It codes for CSADTSGSLYEQYF. The chain uses TRBV20-1 and TRBJ2-7; 11 bases map to TRBD2. The germline gives CDR1 DFQATT, CDR2 SNEGSKA (reference sequence). The CDR3 extends over 14 amino acids. Trimming removed 6 bases from V and 3 bases from J; junction bases left unmatched: 7.

This clonotype was picked up a small number of times. The V call is TRBV5-1, the J call TRBJ1-2; 9 nucleotides match TRBD1. The length of the CDR3 is 18 residues. Germline loops: CDR1 SGHRS, CDR2 YFSETQ. Losses at the gene ends were 0 bases for V and 1 base for J; bases not matched to a gene: 10. The CDR3 DNA follows: TGCGCCAGCAGCTTGGACCCACAGGGGGCAAGGGTTAACTATGGCTACACCTTC. Translating gives CASSLDPQGARVNYGYTF.

The V call is TRBV12-3 or TRBV12-4, the J call TRBJ2-7; the D gene is possibly TRBD2 (6 bases). This CDR3 spans 14 amino acids. Trimming took off 3 bases at V and 12 bases at J, with 21 bases between the two ends. CDR3 DNA sequence: TGTGCCAGCAGTTTCTCCACGGGACTTCTTAATCCGTACTTC. This gives the protein CASSFSTGLLNPYF.

There are many counts of this clonotype. The chain employs TRBV7-9 and TRBJ2-1; D remains ambiguous. V was trimmed by 2 bases and J by 5 bases, leaving 7 bases between them. This CDR3 spans 13 amino acids. Germline V gene lookup returns CDR1 SEHNR and CDR2 FQNEAQ (reference sequence). Here the CDR3 reads CASSLRSHNEQFF. DNA of the CDR3: TGTGCCAGCAGCTTACGTTCCCACAATGAGCAGTTCTTC. Supplemented by reference TRBV7-9 and TRBJ2-1, the full variable domain reads DTGVSQNPRHKITKRGQNVTFRCDPISEHNRLYWYRQTLGQGPEFLTYFQNEAQLEKSRLLSDRFSAERPKGSFSTLEIQRTEQGDSAMYLCASSLRSHNEQFFGPGTRLTVL.

V is TRBV12-3 or TRBV12-4 and J is TRBJ1-4, with D uncertain. The CDR3 is 11 amino acids. Trimming pared 9 bases from V and 8 bases from J, leaving 10 bases between. CDR3: CASGLAEKLFF. As DNA, the CDR3 is TGTGCCAGTGGGTTAGCGGAAAAACTGTTTTTT.

Ten or more counts support this clonotype. The chain employs TRBV9 and TRBJ1-2; a possible D gene is TRBD1 (6 bases). V was trimmed by 3 bases and J by 4 bases, leaving 22 bases between them. The germline V gene has CDR1 SGDLS and CDR2 YYNGEE. The CDR3 spans 17 residues. CDR3 nucleotide sequence: TGTGCCAGCAGCGAAGACCGCCCGGACAGCTTTTTCTATGGCTACACCTTC. It specifies CASSEDRPDSFFYGYTF.

At least ten counts were recorded for this clonotype. The gene calls are TRBV19 and TRBJ1-5; D gene unclear. This CDR3 has 15 residues. Germline loops: CDR1 LNHDA, CDR2 SQIVND (reference sequence). V lost 3 bases, J lost 0 bases, and 9 bases lay in between. The CDR3: CASSILPYSNQPQHF. Written as DNA, the CDR3 is TGTGCCAGTAGTATCTTACCTTATAGCAATCAGCCCCAGCATTTT. Combining the CDR3 with reference TRBV19 and TRBJ1-5 gives the whole variable domain DGGITQSPKYLFRKEGQNVTLSCEQNLNHDAMYWYRQDPGQGLRLIYYSQIVNDFQKGDIAEGYSVSREKKESFPLTVTSAQKNPTAFYLCASSILPYSNQPQHFGDGTRLSIL.

This clonotype was counted ten times or more. The chain uses TRBV10-3 and TRBJ2-3, with D possibly being TRBD2 (5 bases). Germline lookup yields CDR1 ENHRY and CDR2 SYGVKD. Trimming removed 5 bases from V and 7 bases from J, with 10 bases in between. The CDR3 has 12 residues. CDR3 sequence reads: CAISTSENTQYF. CDR3 nucleotide sequence: TGTGCCATCAGTACTAGTGAAAATACGCAGTATTTT.

Many counts were recorded for this clonotype. The chain has TRBV12-3 or TRBV12-4 and TRBJ2-7, with 9 bases identical to TRBD1. This CDR3 contains 12 residues. The ends lost 7 bases at V and 3 bases at J; junction bases unmatched: 1. CDR3 nucleotides: TGTGCCAGCATGACAGGGGGCTACGAGCAGTACTTC. Its translation: CASMTGGYEQYF.

In the case of this clonotype: A much larger clone is a single base away; this may be a read error. The gene calls are TRBV12-5 and TRBJ2-5; D gene unclear. CDR3 length: 14 residues. In germline, CDR1 is LGHNT, CDR2 FRNRAP. The V end lost 7 bases, the J end lost 2 bases, and 14 bases lay between the germline ends. The DNA of the CDR3 is TGTGCTAGTGCGGTTTCGTGGGTTCAAGAGACCCAGTACTTC. Translating it yields CASAVSWVQETQYF.

The sample holds many counts of this clonotype. This chain connects TRBV3-1 to TRBJ2-7; tentative D call: TRBD2 (6 bases). Germline V gene data show CDR1 as LGHDT and CDR2 as YNNKEL (reference sequence). V was clipped by 1 base and J by 3 bases, with 13 bases between them. CDR3 length: 15 residues. The CDR3 here is CASSQVSGSIYEQYF. CDR3 bases: TGTGCCAGCAGCCAAGTTTCCGGGAGCATCTACGAGCAGTACTTC.